This T cell receptor (beta chain) was obtained from a study of cytomegalovirus exposure and HLA in healthy donors. Study-wide background: Of about 390 genotyped donors, more than 75% grouped in the Caucasian-associated ancestry cluster. The study's findings and limits: TCR beta V- and J-gene trimming, according to a later analysis, was linked to a missense DCLRE1C variant.

The length of the CDR3 is 15 residues. V trimming: 0 bases; J trimming: 1 base; junction bases outside the gene matches: 3. Per the germline V gene, CDR1 is SGHNT and CDR2 is YYREEE (reference sequence). 13 Jbeta primers and 60 Vbeta primers were used for the PCR. Profiling relied on immunoSEQ multiplex PCR, and the TCRdb table lists in-frame clones only, not all of them. The data contain 120,000 or so clones, 80% of them singletons. A few counts support this clone. Its antigen remains unidentified. This receptor was taken from a man between 40 and 49 years old in good health and CMV-seronegative. Sequenced input: PBMCs. The rearrangement links TRBV5-4 to TRBJ2-5, with 7 bases matching TRBD2. In DNA, the CDR3 is TGTGCCAGCAGCTTGGCCAGCGGGGCCCAAGAGACCCAGTACTTC. Encoded protein: CASSLASGAQETQYF.